This T cell receptor (beta chain) was identified during a study of early T cells in non-severe SARS-CoV-2 infection. General study results and limits: Reliance on VDJdb matching favored anti-spike CD8 responses; private and CD4 specificities were missed.

This clonotype was counted at least ten times. Antigen unknown. Germline CDR1 and CDR2: SQVTM and ANQGSEA. Trimming left V 3 bases short and J 3 bases short, with 7 bases between. The CDR3 is made up of 12 amino acids. As part of library construction, unique molecular identifiers were attached to individual cDNA molecules. In TCRdb, the 5' RACE reads were re-called with MiXCR into one record per CDR3 protein. The table records almost 30,000 distinct CDR3 sequences, about 6.1% of them present only once. The sequence was obtained from an adult who was a healthcare worker with PCR-confirmed SARS-CoV-2 infection or an uninfected control (not recorded which). Sequencing was carried out using whole blood. This chain uses TRBV29-1 with TRBJ2-3; no firm D call. This CDR3 reads CSVDLGTDTQYF. CDR3 in DNA: TGCAGCGTTGATTTGGGGACAGATACGCAGTATTTT.